The sequence of this T cell receptor beta chain was determined in a study of T cell responses to AZD1222 COVID-19 vaccine. Study-wide results and caveats: Seropositive AZD1222 recipients at baseline numbered only five or six. Nearly half of spike-specific TCRs reportedly go after variant regions that carry no mutations. Mostly white British, mostly female donors; authors suggested clonal diversity may be underestimated. Spike-spanning, vaccine-associated CD4 TCRs were dominant at 160-218 and 743-854.

This clone was seen more than once but under ten times. The target antigen is unknown. Generated by immunoSEQ multiplex PCR, the TCRdb table keeps only in-frame clones and is missing some. The table lists 90,000 to 150,000 clones, approximately 90% of them singletons. Germline-derived CDR1 and CDR2 are SGHVS and FQNEAQ. With 2 bases removed from V and 0 bases from J, the gap between germline ends came to 10 bases. The CDR3 has 16 residues. The sample here was peripheral blood, taken 28 days after the second AZD1222 dose. The rearrangement uses TRBV7-8 and TRBJ1-4, with D uncertain. This clonotype originated in an adult who received the AZD1222 COVID-19 vaccine. CDR3 bases: TGTGCCAGCAGCTTACAGTTGGGCTCAACTAATGAAAAACTGTTTTTT. Translating it yields CASSLQLGSTNEKLFF.